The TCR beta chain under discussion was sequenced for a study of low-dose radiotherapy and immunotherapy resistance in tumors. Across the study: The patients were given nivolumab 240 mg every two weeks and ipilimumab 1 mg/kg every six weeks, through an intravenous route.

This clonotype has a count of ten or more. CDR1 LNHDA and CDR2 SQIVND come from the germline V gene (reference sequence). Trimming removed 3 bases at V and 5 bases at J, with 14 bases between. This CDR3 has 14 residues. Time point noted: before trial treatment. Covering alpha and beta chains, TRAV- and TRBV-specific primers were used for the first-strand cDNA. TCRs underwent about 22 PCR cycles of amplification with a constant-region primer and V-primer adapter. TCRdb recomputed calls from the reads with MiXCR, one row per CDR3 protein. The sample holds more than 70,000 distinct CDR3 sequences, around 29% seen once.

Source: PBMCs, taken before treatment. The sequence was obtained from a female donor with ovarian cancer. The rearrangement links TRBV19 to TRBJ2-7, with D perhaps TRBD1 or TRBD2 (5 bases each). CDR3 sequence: CASSIPGTRDEQYF. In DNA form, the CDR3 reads TGTGCCAGTAGTATCCCCGGGACGAGGGACGAGCAGTACTTC.